The 5 T cell receptor beta chains given below trace back to one sample, sequenced in a study of radiotherapy plus CTLA-4 blockade in lung cancer. Only in-frame clones appear in the TCRdb table, and some are missing; sequencing was by immunoSEQ multiplex PCR. The sample includes under 95,000 clones, 60% to 85% of them seen just once. The starting material was peripheral blood, obtained from a patient treated with radiotherapy plus ipilimumab. Every receptor here comes from a human donor with non-small cell lung cancer whose response to radiotherapy plus ipilimumab could not be evaluated. Some clones in this sample may be carry-over from other donors' samples.

This chain joins TRBV28 and TRBJ2-3; 10 bases map to TRBD2. This CDR3 is 15 amino acids long. V gave up 2 bases and J gave up 4 bases; unmatched junction bases: 3. CDR1 MDHEN and CDR2 SYDVKM come from the germline V gene. The CDR3 nucleotides are TGTGCCAGCAGTTTAATAAGCGGGGGGGCAGATACGCAGTATTTT. Translated: CASSLISGGADTQYF.

This clone has just a few counts. This chain uses TRBV6-1 with TRBJ1-1; D call uncertain. This CDR3 has 10 residues. Germline CDR1 is MNHNS and CDR2 is SASEGT. The V end lost 10 bases, the J end lost 7 bases, and 10 bases lay between the germline ends. CDR3 nucleotides: TGTGCCACCGCAGGTGTTGAAGCTTTCTTT. Its translation: CATAGVEAFF.

This clone has a handful of counts. V usage is TRBV4-1 and J usage is TRBJ2-3; a weak D match, TRBD2 (6 bases). Trimming shortened V by 0 bases and J by 2 bases, and 12 bases separated the two germline ends. CDR1 is MGHRA and CDR2 is YSYEKL in the germline V gene. The CDR3 is made up of 16 amino acids. CDR3 loop: CASSQDSSGYTDTQYF. As DNA, the CDR3 is TGCGCCAGCAGCCAAGATAGTAGCGGATACACAGATACGCAGTATTTT.

This clone was detected only a few times. The chain couples TRBV20-1 to TRBJ2-7; no definite D call. The CDR3 totals 11 residues. Germline V gives CDR1 DFQATT, CDR2 SNEGSKA (reference sequence). V dropped 3 bases and J dropped 7 bases, with 10 bases sitting between them. The CDR3 nucleotides read TGCAGTGCTAGTTCGGTACCAGAGCAGTACTTC. Protein product: CSASSVPEQYF.

The V gene is TRBV2, the J gene TRBJ1-5, with TRBD1 matching 7 bases. The germline V gene has CDR1 SNHLY and CDR2 FYNNEI. The trim removed 1 base at V and 2 bases at J, leaving 5 bases unmatched. The CDR3 covers 16 residues. CDR3 bases: TGTGCCAGCAGTGAAGTGGAGGGGGCGGGCAATCAGCCCCAGCATTTT. Translation gives CASSEVEGAGNQPQHF.